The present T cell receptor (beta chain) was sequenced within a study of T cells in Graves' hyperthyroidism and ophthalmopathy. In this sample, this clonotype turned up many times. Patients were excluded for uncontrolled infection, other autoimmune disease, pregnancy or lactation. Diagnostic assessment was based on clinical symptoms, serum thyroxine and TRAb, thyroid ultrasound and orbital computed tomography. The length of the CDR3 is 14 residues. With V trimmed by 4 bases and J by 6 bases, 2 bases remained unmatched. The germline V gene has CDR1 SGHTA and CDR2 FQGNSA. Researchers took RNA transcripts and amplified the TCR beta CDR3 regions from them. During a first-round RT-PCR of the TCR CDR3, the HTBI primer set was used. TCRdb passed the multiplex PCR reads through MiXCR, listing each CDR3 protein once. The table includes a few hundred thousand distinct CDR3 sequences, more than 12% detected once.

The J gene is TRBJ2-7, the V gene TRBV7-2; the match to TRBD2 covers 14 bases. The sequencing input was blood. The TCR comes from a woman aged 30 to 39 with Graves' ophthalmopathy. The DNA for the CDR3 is TGTGCCAGCAGCTCTGGGACTAGCGGGGGCGAGCAGTACTTC. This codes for CASSSGTSGGEQYF.